These T cell receptor beta chains were read from a single sample in a study of T cell responses to AZD1222 COVID-19 vaccine. Method: immunoSEQ multiplex PCR; TCRdb's copy keeps in-frame clones and lacks some. This sample carries some 120,000 clones, 85% to 90% of them seen once, and the ten largest clones take 7% to 8%. Sequenced material: peripheral blood, taken on day 0 of AZD1222 vaccination. All receptors derive from an adult in good health. Each CDR3 is given with its conserved first and last residue. Fields, in order: J gene, clone size, D gene, V gene, CDR3 protein, CDR3 DNA. The D gene is left open where the match is weak. Size is omitted from some rows. Given values are once, few, many or a class for expanded clones.

>TRBJ2-7|NA|NA|TRBV9
CASSVVGSSYEQYF
TGTGCCAGCAGCGTAGTTGGATCCTCCTACGAGCAGTACTTC
>TRBJ2-7|few|TRBD1|TRBV5-5
CASAVPDREYF
TGTGCCAGCGCGGTGCCGGACAGGGAGTACTTC
>TRBJ2-5|NA|TRBD2|TRBV29-1
CSVSGAGGQETQYF
TGCAGCGTCAGCGGAGCGGGGGGGCAAGAGACCCAGTACTTC
>TRBJ1-1|NA|TRBD1|TRBV6-2/TRBV6-3
CASSWRTGYLSTEAFF
TGTGCCAGCAGTTGGCGGACAGGGTATTTGAGCACTGAAGCTTTCTTT
>TRBJ2-5|NA|NA|TRBV3-1/TRBV3-2
CASSQDWATGSETQYF
TGTGCCAGCAGCCAAGATTGGGCCACAGGGTCAGAGACCCAGTACTTC
>TRBJ1-2|NA|NA|TRBV5-1
CASSLRDTREDGYTF
TGCGCCAGCAGCCTGAGGGACACCCGGGAGGATGGCTACACCTTC
>TRBJ2-3|NA|TRBD2|TRBV5-1
CASSISGGSTDTQYF
TGCGCCAGCAGCATTAGCGGGGGGAGCACAGATACGCAGTATTTT
>TRBJ2-7|NA|NA|TRBV12-2
CASRLAFIGQGAHYEQYF
TGTGCAAGTCGCTTAGCGTTTATAGGACAGGGGGCCCACTACGAGCAGTACTTC
>TRBJ2-2|NA|TRBD2|TRBV5-1
CASSLAASGTGPGELFF
TGCGCCAGCAGCTTGGCGGCTAGCGGGACGGGTCCCGGGGAGCTGTTTTTT
>TRBJ1-1|NA|TRBD1|TRBV2
CASSDWTGGVRAFF
TGTGCCAGCAGTGATTGGACAGGGGGGGTGCGAGCTTTCTTT
>TRBJ1-1|NA|NA|TRBV5-5
CASSSGQPNTEAFF
TGTGCCAGCAGCTCCGGACAGCCGAACACTGAAGCTTTCTTT
>TRBJ2-6|NA|NA|TRBV28
CASSPPASRGANVLTF
TGTGCCAGCAGTCCCCCGGCCTCAAGGGGGGCCAACGTCCTGACTTTC
>TRBJ1-5|few|NA|TRBV24-1
CATSTPGRCNQPQHF
TGTGCCACCAGTACGCCGGGGAGATGCAATCAGCCCCAGCATTTT
>TRBJ1-1|NA|TRBD1|TRBV14
CASSQDGRGVNTEAFF
TGTGCCAGCAGCCAAGACGGCAGGGGGGTGAACACTGAAGCTTTCTTT
>TRBJ1-3|NA|NA|TRBV5-1
CASSPLGGAAGNTIYF
TGCGCCAGCAGCCCGCTGGGGGGGGCGGCTGGAAACACCATATATTTT
>TRBJ2-7|NA|NA|TRBV18
CASSVQIDEQYF
TGTGCCAGCTCAGTCCAGATCGACGAGCAGTACTTC
>TRBJ2-3|NA|NA|TRBV7-2
CASSLGVQDTQYF
TGTGCCAGCAGCTTAGGGGTTCAGGATACGCAGTATTTT
>TRBJ1-1|few|NA|TRBV6-5
CASILNGGREAFF
TGTGCCAGCATTCTCAATGGCGGTAGGGAAGCTTTCTTT
>TRBJ2-5|NA|TRBD1|TRBV5-1
CASSLTGTGEQETQYF
TGCGCCAGCAGCCTAACCGGGACAGGGGAACAAGAGACCCAGTACTTC
>TRBJ1-2|NA|NA|TRBV4-1
CASSQVGANYGYTF
TGCGCCAGCAGCCAAGTAGGCGCTAACTATGGCTACACCTTC
>TRBJ2-3|NA|NA|TRBV27
CASSLVRADTQYF
TGTGCCAGCAGTTTAGTCAGGGCGGATACGCAGTATTTT
>TRBJ1-6|NA|TRBD1|TRBV30
CAWSTGQGNSPLHF
TGTGCCTGGAGTACGGGACAGGGGAATTCACCCCTCCACTTT
>TRBJ2-3|NA|TRBD1|TRBV7-2
CASSLAGQGATDTQYF
TGTGCCAGCAGCTTGGCGGGGCAGGGGGCCACAGATACGCAGTATTTT
>TRBJ2-7|NA|TRBD1|TRBV27
CASRSWDRTYEQYF
TGTGCCAGCAGATCCTGGGACAGAACCTACGAGCAGTACTTC
>TRBJ1-6|NA|NA|TRBV7-2
CASSAGWSYNSPLHF
TGTGCCAGCAGCGCCGGATGGTCCTATAATTCACCCCTCCACTTT
>TRBJ1-6|NA|TRBD1|TRBV7-8
CASSLGQGDSPLHF
TGTGCCAGCAGCCTGGGACAGGGCGATTCACCCCTCCACTTT
>TRBJ2-6|NA|TRBD1|TRBV29-1
CSVTDRGGASGANVLTF
TGCAGCGTTACGGACAGGGGAGGAGCCTCTGGGGCCAACGTCCTGACTTTC
>TRBJ2-1|NA|NA|TRBV10-3
CASRPSIIDNEQFF
TGTGCCAGCAGGCCCTCTATCATAGACAATGAGCAGTTCTTC
>TRBJ1-5|NA|NA|TRBV5-8
CASSLGGSAYQPQHF
TGTGCCAGCAGTCTAGGCGGCTCCGCGTATCAGCCCCAGCATTTT
>TRBJ2-6|NA|TRBD1|TRBV5-4
CASSFTKGTGLSGANVLTF
TGTGCCAGCAGCTTTACCAAAGGGACAGGCCTTTCTGGGGCCAACGTCCTGACTTTC
>TRBJ2-7|NA|NA|TRBV6-2/TRBV6-3
CASSSPLAAYEQYF
TGTGCCAGCAGTTCGCCTCTAGCAGCCTACGAGCAGTACTTC
>TRBJ1-1|NA|NA|TRBV25-1
CASSAELEGTEAFF
TGTGCCAGCAGTGCGGAACTGGAAGGCACTGAAGCTTTCTTT
>TRBJ1-1|few|NA|TRBV2
CASTGGLGRGGTEAFF
TGTGCCAGCACGGGGGGTCTTGGACGTGGCGGCACTGAAGCTTTCTTT
>TRBJ1-2|NA|NA|TRBV27
CASSLSSGVGYTF
TGTGCCAGCAGTTTATCGTCGGGGGTTGGCTACACCTTC
>TRBJ1-6|NA|TRBD1|TRBV28
CASSLGGDRVYNSPLHF
TGTGCCAGCAGTTTAGGGGGGGACAGGGTCTATAATTCACCCCTCCACTTT
>TRBJ2-2|NA|NA|TRBV27
CASSINRVNTGELFF
TGTGCCAGCAGTATAAACAGGGTTAACACCGGGGAGCTGTTTTTT
>TRBJ1-2|once|TRBD1|TRBV23-1
CASSHSAQDTGGTYYGYTF
TGCGCCAGCAGTCATTCCGCCCAAGATACAGGGGGGACTTACTATGGCTACACCTTC
>TRBJ2-1|NA|NA|TRBV30
CAWSHRGISVDNEQFF
TGTGCCTGGAGTCACCGGGGCATCTCGGTCGACAATGAGCAGTTCTTC
>TRBJ1-3|once|NA|TRBV28
CASTRGPGNTIYF
TGTGCCAGCACGAGGGGCCCCGGAAACACCATATATTTT
>TRBJ1-2|NA|NA|TRBV30
CAWAGTWGYTF
TGTGCCTGGGCCGGGACTTGGGGCTACACCTTC
>TRBJ1-5|once|NA|TRBV19
CASSATPAGTSAQHF
TGTGCCAGTAGTGCAACCCCTGCCGGGACCTCGGCCCAGCATTTT
>TRBJ2-5|NA|TRBD2|TRBV5-4
CASSLSGRGRETQYF
TGTGCCAGCAGCTTAAGCGGGAGGGGGAGGGAGACCCAGTACTTC
>TRBJ2-5|few|NA|TRBV11-2
CASSWSRTGKQYF
TGTGCCAGCAGCTGGTCACGTACAGGGAAGCAGTACTTC
>TRBJ2-5|once|NA|TRBV19
CASSPGRVRETQYF
TGTGCCAGTAGTCCCGGCCGGGTGAGAGAGACCCAGTACTTC
>TRBJ2-3|NA|TRBD2|TRBV5-1
CASSTIAGHTDTQYF
TGCGCCAGCAGCACAATAGCGGGACACACAGATACGCAGTATTTT
>TRBJ1-1|NA|TRBD1|TRBV7-9
CASSLGQGVTEAFF
TGTGCCAGCAGTCTTGGACAGGGTGTCACTGAAGCTTTCTTT
>TRBJ2-3|NA|TRBD1|TRBV7-9
CASSSTGAADTQYF
TGTGCCAGCAGCTCGACAGGGGCGGCAGATACGCAGTATTTT
>TRBJ1-5|NA|TRBD1|TRBV29-1
CSVAEGASDSNQPQHF
TGCAGCGTTGCCGAGGGGGCCTCTGATAGCAATCAGCCCCAGCATTTT
>TRBJ1-6|NA|NA|TRBV6-5
CASSYVLRGGSPLHF
TGTGCCAGCAGTTACGTCCTTAGGGGGGGTTCACCCCTCCACTTT
>TRBJ2-5|once|NA|TRBV4-3
CASSRNSDQETQYF
TGCGCCAGCAGTCGAAATAGCGATCAAGAGACCCAGTACTTC
>TRBJ1-1|few|NA|TRBV7-8
CASSPDSMNTEAFF
TGTGCCAGCAGCCCCGACAGCATGAACACTGAAGCTTTCTTT
>TRBJ1-6|NA|NA|TRBV5-1
CASSFEQGGNSPLHF
TGCGCCAGCAGCTTCGAACAGGGTGGGAATTCACCCCTCCACTTT
>TRBJ1-1|NA|TRBD1|TRBV13
CASSVLRGTGRMNTEAFF
TGTGCCAGCAGCGTCTTAAGGGGGACAGGCCGCATGAACACTGAAGCTTTCTTT
>TRBJ2-1|NA|NA|TRBV5-1
CASSLAAGGSSYNEQFF
TGCGCCAGCAGCTTGGCGGCAGGGGGGAGCTCCTACAATGAGCAGTTCTTC